Below are 29 T cell receptor beta chains sequenced from a single sample in a study of T cell repertoires in ileal Crohn's disease. Method: immunoSEQ multiplex PCR; TCRdb's copy keeps in-frame clones and lacks some. Here the sample spans 30,000 or so clones, about three quarters being singletons. The sequencing sample was made of ileal tissue. These receptors were obtained from an adult with Crohn's disease.

In this sample, this clone turned up a few times. The V and J genes are TRBV5-4 and TRBJ2-7; 16 positions match TRBD2. Trimming took 4 bases from V and 7 from J; bases not matched to a gene: 8. Per the germline V gene, CDR1 is SGHNT and CDR2 is YYREEE (reference sequence). CDR3 length: 16 amino acids. The CDR3 region has the DNA TGTGCCAGCAGCATGGGACTAGCGGGGGGGCCGAGAGAGCAGTACTTC. It codes for CASSMGLAGGPREQYF.

The sample holds a few counts of this clone. V usage is TRBV11-2 and J usage is TRBJ1-2, with 10 bases aligning to TRBD1. Germline-derived CDR1 and CDR2 are SGHAT and FQNNGV. This CDR3 region has 18 residues. Trimming at V came to 0 bases and at J to 3 bases, leaving 10 bases not matched to a gene. CDR3 DNA: TGTGCCAGCAGCTTAGATCAGGGGACAGGGGTCGGATACTATGGCTACACCTTC. Translated, it gives CASSLDQGTGVGYYGYTF.

This clone has a handful of counts. The CDR3 reads CASSLQGGYGYTF. In DNA form, the CDR3 reads TGTGCCAGCAGCTTGCAGGGAGGCTATGGCTACACCTTC. The chain links TRBV5-5 to TRBJ1-2; tentatively, D is TRBD1 (5 bases). Germline CDR1 is SGHKS and CDR2 is YYEKEE (reference sequence). The CDR3 runs 13 residues. V lost 1 base to trimming and J lost 4 bases, with 8 bases between them.

The CDR3 DNA sequence: TGTGCCAGCAGTGGCACGACAGGTTATAGCAATCAGCCCCAGCATTTT. This gives the protein CASSGTTGYSNQPQHF. The chain has TRBV6-1 and TRBJ1-5; TRBD1 might be the D (6 bases). Trimming stripped 4 bases from V and 0 bases from J, with 13 bases between. CDR3 length equals 16 residues. Germline V gives CDR1 MNHNS, CDR2 SASEGT.

The gene calls are TRBV9 and TRBJ1-1; 9 bases are a match to TRBD1. This CDR3 is 12 amino acids long. V was pared by 3 bases and J by 6 bases, with 0 bases of the junction left unmatched. CDR1 is SGDLS and CDR2 is YYNGEE in the germline V gene. The CDR3, as DNA: TGTGCCAGCAGCGGACAGGGGGCTGAAGCTTTCTTT. Translation: CASSGQGAEAFF.

The chain couples TRBV27 to TRBJ2-2, with a weak D call TRBD2 (5 bases). The CDR3 length is 15 residues. Germline V gene sequence: CDR1 MNHEY, CDR2 SMNVEV (reference sequence). The V end was cut by 4 bases, the J end by 4 bases, with 13 bases between. The CDR3: CASSYLRAGTGELFF. The CDR3 DNA is TGTGCCAGCAGTTACCTAAGGGCGGGCACCGGGGAGCTGTTTTTT.

This clone showed up just a few times. This chain joins TRBV19 and TRBJ1-5, with 10 bases that match TRBD1. CDR1 LNHDA and CDR2 SQIVND come from the germline V gene (reference sequence). The CDR3 is 17 amino acids. The V and J ends lost 1 base and 3 bases, in that order; junction bases with no gene match: 6. CDR3 sequence: CASSIGRGQGYNQPQHF. In nucleotides, the CDR3 is TGTGCCAGTAGTATAGGTAGGGGACAGGGGTACAATCAGCCCCAGCATTTT.

The V and J genes are TRBV28 and TRBJ1-1, with 7 bases identical to TRBD1. Trimming at V came to 8 bases and at J to 7 bases, leaving 7 bases not matched to a gene. Germline V gene sequence: CDR1 MDHEN, CDR2 SYDVKM. The CDR3 loop spans 12 amino acids. The CDR3 bases are TGTGCCAGCCATACTCAGGGGGTTGAAGCTTTCTTT. Translating it yields CASHTQGVEAFF.

The gene calls are TRBV5-1 and TRBJ2-3; weak D call: TRBD1 (5 bases). This CDR3 spans 15 amino acids. The V end was cut by 0 bases, the J end by 2 bases, with 10 bases between. Germline lookup yields CDR1 SGHRS and CDR2 YFSETQ. This chain's CDR3 is CASSLGAGNTDTQYF. CDR3 sequence (DNA): TGCGCCAGCAGCTTGGGGGCAGGGAACACAGATACGCAGTATTTT.

The chain couples TRBV19 to TRBJ2-2; 7 bases match TRBD1. The CDR3 covers 15 residues. Trimming took 5 bases from V and 0 from J; bases not matched to a gene: 3. Germline V gene data show CDR1 as LNHDA and CDR2 as SQIVND (reference sequence). CDR3: CASSRTGANTGELFF. The DNA of the CDR3 is TGTGCCAGTAGTCGGACAGGCGCGAACACCGGGGAGCTGTTTTTT.

The rearrangement links TRBV7-9 to TRBJ2-7; D might be TRBD2 (5 bases). Deletions cut 0 bases from V and 2 bases from J, with 8 bases between. Per the germline V gene, CDR1 is SEHNR and CDR2 is FQNEAQ (reference sequence). The CDR3 length is 14 residues. The CDR3 DNA follows: TGTGCCAGCAGCTTAGCAGACGGGGCCTACGAGCAGTACTTC. It codes for CASSLADGAYEQYF.

This chain links TRBV4-3 with TRBJ1-6, with D possibly being TRBD1 (6 bases). CDR3 length equals 15 residues. The ends were cut back, 0 bases at V and 7 bases at J, with 10 bases in the middle. In germline, CDR1 is LGHNA, CDR2 YSLEER. The CDR3 nucleotides are TGCGCCAGCAGCCAAGATGTACAGGGAAATTCACCCCTCCACTTT. Translation: CASSQDVQGNSPLHF.

The V gene is TRBV7-3, the J gene TRBJ2-1; weak D call: TRBD2 (7 bases). The CDR3 sequence is 15 residues long. V dropped 2 bases and J dropped 8 bases, with 16 bases sitting between them. Germline-derived CDR1 and CDR2 are SGHTA and FQGTGA. In nucleotides, the CDR3 is TGTGCCAGCAGCTTAGGGGCGGGGGCCCTCGATGAGCAGTTCTTC. This sequence encodes CASSLGAGALDEQFF. The variable domain in full, with the rest retrieved from reference TRBV7-3 and TRBJ2-1, is GAGVSQTPSNKVTEKGKYVELRCDPISGHTALYWYRQSLGQGPEFLIYFQGTGAADDSGLPNDRFFAVRPEGSVSTLKIQRTERGDSAVYLCASSLGAGALDEQFFGPGTRLTVL.

The V gene is TRBV6-5, the J gene TRBJ2-1; D may be TRBD1 (6 bases). V lost 7 bases and J 9 bases, leaving 13 bases between the germline ends. Germline V lookup: CDR1 MNHEY, CDR2 SVGAGI. The CDR3 is made up of 12 amino acids. This chain's CDR3 is CASTAQGTEQFF. The CDR3 nucleotides are TGTGCCAGCACGGCCCAGGGGACTGAGCAGTTCTTC.

The rearrangement uses TRBV6-6 and TRBJ1-2; TRBD1 matches at 11 bases. The V gene end was trimmed by 4 bases and the J gene end by 3 bases; junction bases not matched to a gene: 4. The CDR3 totals 15 residues. Germline CDR1 and CDR2: MNHNY and SVGAGI (reference sequence). CDR3 DNA sequence: TGTGCCAGCAGTTGGGGACAGGGGGTCGACTATGGCTACACCTTC. It encodes CASSWGQGVDYGYTF.

The chain joins TRBV13 to TRBJ2-7, with TRBD1 matching 8 bases. This CDR3 comprises 14 residues. Trimming removed 4 bases from V and 7 bases from J; junction bases left unmatched: 9. Germline V gives CDR1 PRHDT, CDR2 FYEKMQ (reference sequence). CDR3 amino acids: CASSSSTGVAEQYF. The CDR3 nucleotides are TGTGCCAGCAGCTCCTCGACAGGGGTTGCGGAGCAGTACTTC.

The chain's CDR3 is CASSQLSSGSTNEKLFF. The CDR3 coding sequence is TGTGCCAGCTCGCAACTATCATCGGGATCTACTAATGAAAAACTGTTTTTT. The chain combines TRBV18 with TRBJ1-4; D unresolved. The CDR3 totals 17 residues. The germline V gene has CDR1 KGHSH and CDR2 LQKENI. V lost 6 bases and J lost 2, with 19 bases in between.

The rearrangement joins TRBV18 to TRBJ2-2; 8 bases match TRBD1. V lost 3 bases and J lost 3; bases outside the gene matches: 9. The CDR3 extends over 17 amino acids. Looked up from germline, CDR1 is KGHSH and CDR2 is LQKENI. The CDR3 DNA reads as TGTGCCAGCTCACCTCGGGAGCAGGGGGCGTACACCGGGGAGCTGTTTTTT. It specifies CASSPREQGAYTGELFF.

The V and J genes are TRBV7-2 and TRBJ2-7, with D perhaps matching TRBD1 (6 bases). The CDR3 loop spans 16 amino acids. Trimming took 5 bases from V and 0 from J, leaving 17 bases between them. The germline V gene encodes CDR1 SGHTA and CDR2 FQGNSA. CDR3: CASSAGQLQSSYEQYF. CDR3 sequence (DNA): TGTGCCAGCAGCGCCGGACAGCTACAAAGCTCCTACGAGCAGTACTTC.

The rearrangement links TRBV6-1 to TRBJ2-5; the D is unclear. Germline V gene sequence: CDR1 MNHNS, CDR2 SASEGT. The CDR3 is 15 residues long. Trimming stripped 2 bases from V and 9 bases from J, with 19 bases between. The CDR3 here is CASSESGRQPGAQYF. The CDR3 DNA is TGTGCCAGCAGTGAATCAGGTAGACAACCCGGTGCCCAGTACTTC.

The CDR3 is CASSLGSSGNQPQHF. The CDR3 region has the DNA TGTGCCAGCAGCTTAGGTTCCAGCGGCAATCAGCCCCAGCATTTT. The V call is TRBV7-9, the J call TRBJ1-5, with no clear D. The CDR3 is 15 residues long. CDR1 SEHNR and CDR2 FQNEAQ come from the germline V gene (reference sequence). V was trimmed by 1 base and J by 2 bases, leaving 9 bases between them.

This chain uses TRBV30 with TRBJ1-5, with D hard to call. This CDR3 comprises 13 residues. V was pared by 1 base and J by 1 base, with 5 bases between. Germline V gives CDR1 GTSNPN, CDR2 SVGIG (reference sequence). DNA for the CDR3: TGTGCCTGGAGTGGACTGAGCAATCAGCCCCAGCATTTT. Encoded protein: CAWSGLSNQPQHF.

The chain employs TRBV7-2 and TRBJ2-1; 12 nucleotides line up with TRBD2. V dropped 3 bases and J dropped 4; count of bases not matched to a gene: 10. The CDR3 length is 18 residues. Germline V gives CDR1 SGHTA, CDR2 FQGNSA. CDR3 residues: CASSFSTSGGPGYNEQFF. CDR3 DNA: TGTGCCAGCAGCTTCTCGACTAGCGGGGGCCCCGGATACAATGAGCAGTTCTTC.

The rearrangement links TRBV30 to TRBJ1-2; a possible D gene is TRBD1 (5 bases). Trimming took off 0 bases at V and 8 bases at J, with 16 bases between the two ends. Germline CDR1 is GTSNPN and CDR2 is SVGIG (reference sequence). The CDR3 has 14 amino acids. The CDR3 protein is CAWSVRSGTGGYTF. CDR3 DNA sequence: TGTGCCTGGAGTGTACGCTCAGGGACTGGGGGCTACACCTTC.

V is TRBV29-1 and J is TRBJ2-7; the D gene is possibly TRBD1 (5 bases). V was trimmed by 7 bases and J by 0 bases, leaving 16 bases between them. Germline V gene sequence: CDR1 SQVTM, CDR2 ANQGSEA. The CDR3 spans 14 residues. As DNA, the CDR3 is TGCAGCGCTACTTCCCAGGGATACTCCTACGAGCAGTACTTC. As protein: CSATSQGYSYEQYF.

J is TRBJ2-2 and V is TRBV27; no reliable D call. This CDR3 has 14 residues. Germline values: CDR1 MNHEY, CDR2 SMNVEV (reference sequence). Trimming cost V 3 bases and J 5 bases, with 10 bases left between them. The CDR3 is CASSLTEETGELFF. As DNA, the CDR3 is TGTGCCAGCAGTTTGACTGAGGAAACCGGGGAGCTGTTTTTT.

CDR3 sequence reads: CASSLVASNSPLHF. In DNA form, the CDR3 reads TGTGCCAGCAGCTTGGTTGCGTCAAATTCACCCCTCCACTTT. This sequence joins TRBV5-4 and TRBJ1-6; D not resolved. Between the trimmed V and J ends, which lost 0 bases and 7 bases, there was a span of 8 bases. The CDR3 sequence is 14 residues long. Germline lookup yields CDR1 SGHNT and CDR2 YYREEE (reference sequence).

This clone was recorded only once. J is TRBJ1-5 and V is TRBV19; D gene uncertain. The CDR3 totals 15 residues. Germline assignment: CDR1 LNHDA and CDR2 SQIVND (reference sequence). With 6 bases removed from V and 2 bases from J, the gap between germline ends came to 14 bases. This CDR3 is CASRLRPEGNQPQHF. The CDR3 DNA reads TGTGCCAGTAGGCTGAGGCCGGAGGGCAATCAGCCCCAGCATTTT.

This clone was detected once. The chain recombines TRBV28 with TRBJ2-7, with D possibly TRBD1 on 6 matching bases. This CDR3 is 14 amino acids long. Deletions cut 6 bases from V and 3 bases from J, with 15 bases between. Germline CDR1 and CDR2: MDHEN and SYDVKM. The CDR3 sequence: CASRTGSEFYEQYF. The CDR3 coding sequence is TGTGCCAGCAGAACAGGGTCCGAATTCTACGAGCAGTACTTC.